This T cell receptor beta chain was captured in a study of OX40 agonist ivuxolimab in advanced cancers. This CDR3 spans 16 amino acids. Trimming shortened V by 0 bases and J by 3 bases, and 15 bases separated the two germline ends. Germline V gene lookup returns CDR1 MGHRA and CDR2 YSYEKL. The protocol was immunoSEQ multiplex PCR, while the TCRdb copy is restricted to in-frame clones and leaves out a portion. This table holds about 25,000 clones, approximately 80% found once. V is TRBV4-1 and J is TRBJ2-7; no firm D call. This TCR was sampled from an adult with an advanced solid tumor such as melanoma, head and neck, liver or kidney cancer. The sequencing here drew on CD4+ or CD8+ T cells sorted from blood, taken in a trial of the OX40 agonist ivuxolimab. The CDR3 sequence is CASSQEGDVARYEQYF. CDR3 coding DNA: TGCGCCAGCAGCCAAGAAGGAGACGTGGCCCGCTACGAGCAGTACTTC.